This T cell receptor beta chain was retrieved from a study of shared clonotypes between healthy human individuals. Broader study findings: Memory subsets generally showed lower estimated richness than naive subsets.

The germline CDR1 and CDR2 sequences are MDHEN and SYDVKM. The J segment lost 15 bases and the V segment lost 1 base, leaving 7 bases of the junction unmatched. The CDR3 has 13 amino acids. The naive CD8 population came from CD45RO-negative cells selected for CCR7, without terminally differentiated effector memory CD45RA+ cells. Notes on this clone: Its specificity is unknown.

Profiling relied on immunoSEQ multiplex PCR, and the TCRdb table lists in-frame clones only, not all of them. The sample holds around 600,000 clones, approximately 95% seen once. Material: naive CD8+ T cells sorted from blood. The V and J genes are TRBV28 and TRBJ2-1; 9 nucleotides line up with TRBD1. The sequence was obtained from a woman aged 30 to 39 in good health. The CDR3 DNA sequence: TGTGCCAGCAGTTTATCACAGGGGGCGGACCCGTTCTTC. It encodes CASSLSQGADPFF.